Below, 5 T cell receptor beta chains from the same sample are listed, as sequenced in a study of cytomegalovirus exposure and HLA in healthy donors. With 60 Vbeta and 13 Jbeta primers, the PCR was carried out. Only in-frame clones appear in the TCRdb table, and some are missing; sequencing was by immunoSEQ multiplex PCR. Here the sample spans about 190,000 clones, more than 75% being singletons. Sequenced material: PBMCs. Receptors were obtained from a man aged 30 to 45 in good health and CMV-seronegative.

This clone is a singleton in its sample. This rearrangement joins TRBV30 to TRBJ2-3; no clear D gene. CDR3 length equals 14 residues. Germline lookup yields CDR1 GTSNPN and CDR2 SVGIG (reference sequence). Between the trimmed V and J ends, which lost 2 bases and 0 bases, there was a span of 9 bases. DNA for the CDR3: TGTGCCTGGAGTCCGCTAAAAAGCACAGATACGCAGTATTTT. It yields the protein CAWSPLKSTDTQYF.

This clone was picked up a small number of times. The rearrangement joins TRBV29-1 to TRBJ2-7; 10 nucleotides line up with TRBD1. The junction had 7 bases not matched to a gene; V was cut back by 7 bases and J by 4 bases. CDR3 length equals 13 residues. Germline-derived CDR1 and CDR2 are SQVTM and ANQGSEA. CDR3 in DNA: TGCAGCGCTGAGACGGGACAGGGGTACGAGCAGTACTTC. This gives the protein CSAETGQGYEQYF.

The chain uses TRBV5-1 and TRBJ2-1; D is unresolved. This CDR3 spans 15 amino acids. V lost 4 bases and J lost 1, with 12 bases in between. Germline V gene data show CDR1 as SGHRS and CDR2 as YFSETQ. In nucleotides, the CDR3 is TGCGCCAGCAGCCCGACCGGGTGGTCCTACAATGAGCAGTTCTTC. Translated: CASSPTGWSYNEQFF.

V gene TRBV5-1 combines with J gene TRBJ2-5; tentatively, D is TRBD2 (6 bases). The V gene's germline CDR1 is SGHRS and CDR2 YFSETQ. The V and J ends lost 2 bases and 2 bases respectively, with 13 bases between them. CDR3 size: 15 residues. As DNA, the CDR3 is TGCGCCAGCAGCTTTTTCCGGGGGACGCAAGAGACCCAGTACTTC. It codes for CASSFFRGTQETQYF.

The gene calls are TRBV4-3 and TRBJ2-1; TRBD1 agrees at 7 bases. The CDR3 consists of 15 residues. J lost 3 bases, V lost 0 bases, and 2 bases had no gene match. Germline CDR1 is LGHNA and CDR2 is YSLEER. CDR3 DNA: TGCGCCAGCAGCCAAGAGACAGGGTACTACAATGAGCAGTTCTTC. Translating gives CASSQETGYYNEQFF.